This T cell receptor (beta chain) was documented in a study of response to subunit inactivated influenza vaccine. In TCRdb, the RT-PCR reads were re-called with MiXCR into one record per CDR3 protein. This sample has about 620,000 distinct CDR3 sequences; approximately 12% occur once, and the top ten carry about 9.4%. Points on this clonotype: The antigen remains unidentified.

The CDR3 spans 18 residues. Losses at the gene ends were 5 bases for V and 6 bases for J; bases not matched to a gene: 17. Study-wide results and caveats: Every seasonal influenza vaccination brings in few new T cells, the authors suggested.

The chain carries TRBV12-3 or TRBV12-4 and TRBJ2-2, with 8 bases fitting TRBD1. Source: PBMCs from blood, taken on the day of vaccination. This TCR was sampled from a man aged 50 to 59 who received an inactivated influenza vaccine. CDR3 in amino acids: CASSALGLAGGGPGELFF. The CDR3 DNA is TGTGCCAGCAGTGCCTTGGGATTGGCAGGGGGCGGTCCCGGGGAGCTGTTTTTT.